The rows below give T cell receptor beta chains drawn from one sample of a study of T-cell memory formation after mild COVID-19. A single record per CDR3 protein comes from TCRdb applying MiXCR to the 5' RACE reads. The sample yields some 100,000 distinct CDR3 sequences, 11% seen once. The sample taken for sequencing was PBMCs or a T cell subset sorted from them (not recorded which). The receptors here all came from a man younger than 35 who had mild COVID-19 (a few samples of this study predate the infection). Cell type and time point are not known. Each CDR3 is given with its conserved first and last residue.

CSVDEDSPEQFF	TRBJ2-1	TRBV29-1
CASSVTVGDGDPYEQYF	TRBJ2-7	TRBV6-5
CASSYSGAENQPQHF	TRBJ1-5	TRBV6-6
CASSLQIDTQYF	TRBJ2-3	TRBV12-3/TRBV12-4
CASRNADTYEQYF	TRBJ2-7	TRBV2
CASSSSGVTEAFF	TRBJ1-1	TRBV5-1
CASLTGSGELFF	TRBJ2-2	TRBV6-5
CASSPASGGQETQYF	TRBJ2-5	TRBV6-5
CASSQDRGGGNEKLFF	TRBJ1-4	TRBV4-2
CASSIGVGEQYF	TRBJ2-7	TRBV19
CASSQGRAAANEQFF	TRBJ2-1	TRBV4-2
CASSTTGDSNQPQHF	TRBJ1-5	TRBV19
CASSTPLAGIDTGELFF	TRBJ2-2	TRBV6-6
CASSLGVGGASYEQYF	TRBJ2-7	TRBV5-1
CSVGEQGATGELFF	TRBJ2-2	TRBV29-1
CSARDDRGSADTQYF	TRBJ2-3	TRBV20-1
CSAKGFPSPQPQETQYF	TRBJ2-5	TRBV29-1
CASSLAYLAAGNTGELFF	TRBJ2-2	TRBV7-9
CASSLRNNNEQFF	TRBJ2-1	TRBV5-1
CASSPTGTGISNEQFF	TRBJ2-1	TRBV5-1
CASSPWQGAREQYF	TRBJ2-7	TRBV9
CAISVIQGSYNEQFF	TRBJ2-1	TRBV10-3
CASSFGLAGGYEQYF	TRBJ2-7	TRBV7-9
CATQAENTGELFF	TRBJ2-2	TRBV24-1
CASSQGTSTFYNEQFF	TRBJ2-1	TRBV4-1
CASSAPTAGELFF	TRBJ2-2	TRBV25-1
CASSPELAGGPDTQYF	TRBJ2-3	TRBV4-3
CASSWALRSVNEQFF	TRBJ2-1	TRBV13
CSARDHQGSYTQYF	TRBJ2-3	TRBV20-1
CASTMGAGGQPQHF	TRBJ1-5	TRBV5-6
CASREQGITDTQYF	TRBJ2-3	TRBV12-3/TRBV12-4
CASSLRGTGGRPQYF	TRBJ2-5	TRBV5-6
CASQQGSGDYEQYF	TRBJ2-7	TRBV2
CASSPRGGQDGSYEQYF	TRBJ2-7	TRBV7-9
CASQEAHGGTGELFF	TRBJ2-2	TRBV4-2
CASSLFGGSKETQYF	TRBJ2-5	TRBV7-9
CASSYLGSGELFF	TRBJ2-2	TRBV6-5
CAREPAGMQETQYF	TRBJ2-5	TRBV5-1
CASSLDDSEPEETQYF	TRBJ2-5	TRBV28
CASSYRGLNFPGELFF	TRBJ2-2	TRBV6-5
CASSLVQGRGTEAFF	TRBJ1-1	TRBV7-9
CASSLPGQLNYGYTF	TRBJ1-2	TRBV7-9